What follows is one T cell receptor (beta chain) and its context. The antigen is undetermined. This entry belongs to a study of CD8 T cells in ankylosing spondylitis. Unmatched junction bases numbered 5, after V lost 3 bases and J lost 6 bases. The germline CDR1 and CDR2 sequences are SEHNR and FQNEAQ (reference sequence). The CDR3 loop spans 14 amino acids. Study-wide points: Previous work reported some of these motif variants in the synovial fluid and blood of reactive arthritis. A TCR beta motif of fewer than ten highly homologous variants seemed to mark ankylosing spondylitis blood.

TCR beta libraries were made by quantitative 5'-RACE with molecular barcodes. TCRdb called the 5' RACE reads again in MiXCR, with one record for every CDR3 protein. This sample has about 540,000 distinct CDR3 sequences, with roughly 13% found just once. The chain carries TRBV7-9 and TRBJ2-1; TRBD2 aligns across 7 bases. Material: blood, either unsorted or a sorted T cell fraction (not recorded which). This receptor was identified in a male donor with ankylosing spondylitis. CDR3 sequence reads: CASSFPGRSNEQFF. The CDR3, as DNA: TGTGCCAGCAGCTTTCCCGGGAGGTCCAATGAGCAGTTCTTC.